The 18 T cell receptor beta chains listed next were all sequenced from one sample in a study of PD-L1 blockade in urothelial cancer. Profiled with immunoSEQ multiplex PCR; TCRdb holds only in-frame clones, not every one. The sample has tens of thousands of clones, roughly nine tenths seen once. The sample consisted of PBMCs, taken around atezolizumab (anti-PD-L1) treatment. The source is a woman in her seventies with urothelial cancer.

The chain combines TRBV9 with TRBJ2-1; possibly TRBD2 for D (6 bases). Germline V gene lookup returns CDR1 SGDLS and CDR2 YYNGEE. The CDR3 is 17 residues long. V was trimmed by 4 bases and J by 1 base, leaving 18 bases between them. The CDR3 bases are TGTGCCAGCAGCCCCACGACGGAGGGGATTTCCTACAATGAGCAGTTCTTC. Amino acids: CASSPTTEGISYNEQFF.

Only one count was recorded for this clone. This chain links TRBV5-1 with TRBJ2-5; 11 nucleotides agree with TRBD2. Germline V CDR1 and CDR2: SGHRS, YFSETQ. Trimming removed 0 bases from V and 2 bases from J; junction bases left unmatched: 3. This CDR3 has 16 residues. The CDR3 DNA reads as TGCGCCAGCAGCTTGGGAACTAGCGGGGGACAAGAGACCCAGTACTTC. Translating it yields CASSLGTSGGQETQYF. The complete variable domain, with remaining parts taken from reference TRBV5-1 and TRBJ2-5, reads KAGVTQTPRYLIKTRGQQVTLSCSPISGHRSVSWYQQTPGQGLQFLFEYFSETQRNKGNFPGRFSGRQFSNSRSEMNVSTLELGDSALYLCASSLGTSGGQETQYFGPGTRLLVL.

The rearrangement links TRBV9 to TRBJ2-1; 8 bases match TRBD2. Unmatched junction bases numbered 6, after V lost 3 bases and J lost 1 base. The CDR3 runs 16 residues. CDR1 is SGDLS and CDR2 is YYNGEE in the germline V gene. In DNA form, the CDR3 reads TGTGCCAGCAGCGCCCAACTAGCGGTATCCTACAATGAGCAGTTCTTC. Translation gives CASSAQLAVSYNEQFF. The entire variable domain, with the rest obtained from reference TRBV9 and TRBJ2-1, is as follows: DSGVTQTPKHLITATGQRVTLRCSPRSGDLSVYWYQQSLDQGLQFLIQYYNGEERAKGNILERFSAQQFPDLHSELNLSSLELGDSALYFCASSAQLAVSYNEQFFGPGTRLTVL.

The chain has TRBV11-2 and TRBJ2-1; TRBD2 agrees at 8 bases. The junction had 9 bases not matched to a gene; V was cut back by 4 bases and J by 7 bases. Germline CDR1 and CDR2: SGHAT and FQNNGV. CDR3 length: 15 residues. CDR3 DNA: TGTGCCAGCAGCTCAACCGGACTAGCTGCGAATGAGCAGTTCTTC. It yields the protein CASSSTGLAANEQFF.

The CDR3: CASSFTAGGEAFF. DNA for the CDR3: TGTGCCAGCAGCTTTACTGCAGGGGGGGAAGCTTTCTTT. This chain uses TRBV5-4 with TRBJ1-1, with 7 bases fitting TRBD1. The CDR3 runs to 13 residues. CDR1 SGHNT and CDR2 YYREEE come from the germline V gene (reference sequence). The trim removed 2 bases at V and 8 bases at J, leaving 6 bases unmatched.

DNA of the CDR3: TGTGCCAGCCGCCGACAGGGCCCCTACGAGCAGTACTTC. This translates into CASRRQGPYEQYF. V usage is TRBV7-2 and J usage is TRBJ2-7, with 7 bases aligning to TRBD1. The J segment lost 2 bases and the V segment lost 8 bases, leaving 6 bases of the junction unmatched. The CDR3 consists of 13 residues. The germline CDR1 and CDR2 sequences are SGHTA and FQGNSA. Drawing the rest from reference TRBV7-2 and TRBJ2-7, the complete variable domain is GAGVSQSPSNKVTEKGKDVELRCDPISGHTALYWYRQSLGQGLEFLIYFQGNSAPDKSGLPSDRFSAERTGGSVSTLTIQRTQQEDSAVYLCASRRQGPYEQYFGPGTRLTVT.

The V call is TRBV5-1, the J call TRBJ1-6, with TRBD1 as a possible D gene (6 bases). The V end lost 4 bases, the J end lost 4 bases, and 12 bases lay between the germline ends. The CDR3 contains 15 residues. CDR1 is SGHRS and CDR2 is YFSETQ in the germline V gene. CDR3 region: CASSLGQHYNSPLHF. The CDR3 nucleotides are TGCGCCAGCAGCCTCGGACAGCATTATAATTCACCCCTCCACTTT.

J is TRBJ2-5 and V is TRBV5-1; 9 nucleotides match TRBD1. Germline CDR1 is SGHRS and CDR2 is YFSETQ. CDR3 length equals 14 residues. The V gene end was trimmed by 4 bases and the J gene end by 5 bases; junction bases not matched to a gene: 6. CDR3 amino acids: CASSAATGGETQYF. The CDR3 bases are TGCGCCAGCAGCGCCGCGACAGGGGGTGAGACCCAGTACTTC.

The chain recombines TRBV11-2 with TRBJ2-1; D is unclear. Deletions cut 4 bases from V and 0 bases from J, with 13 bases between. Germline V lookup: CDR1 SGHAT, CDR2 FQNNGV. This CDR3 has 16 residues. The CDR3 is CASSSRLSSSYNEQFF. The CDR3 DNA follows: TGTGCCAGCAGCTCTAGACTTTCCAGCTCCTACAATGAGCAGTTCTTC.

V usage is TRBV6-5 and J usage is TRBJ2-5; possibly TRBD2 for D (5 bases). The CDR3 length is 14 residues. V lost 4 bases and J 7 bases, leaving 16 bases between the germline ends. CDR1 and CDR2 from the germline V gene are MNHEY and SVGAGI. This CDR3 is CASSSTELVATQYF. In DNA form, the CDR3 reads TGTGCCAGCAGTTCCACAGAACTAGTCGCGACCCAGTACTTC.

The CDR3 loop reads CATSAVMGSGRVNAYEQYF. The CDR3 DNA reads as TGTGCCACCAGCGCTGTCATGGGTAGCGGGAGGGTCAACGCCTACGAGCAGTACTTC. V and J are TRBV15 and TRBJ2-7; the match to TRBD2 covers 11 bases. V shed 5 bases and J 2 bases; nucleotides not matched to a gene: 17. This CDR3 comprises 19 residues. Germline assignment: CDR1 LNHNV and CDR2 YYDKDF (reference sequence).

The chain carries TRBV7-9 and TRBJ1-1; D may be TRBD1 (5 bases). Germline V CDR1 and CDR2: SEHNR, FQNEAQ (reference sequence). Trimming shortened V by 3 bases and J by 1 base, and 9 bases separated the two germline ends. CDR3 length equals 14 residues. CDR3 sequence (DNA): TGTGCCAGCAGCTTGGGGGGAGCGAACACTGAAGCTTTCTTT. It translates to CASSLGGANTEAFF.

The chain employs TRBV5-1 and TRBJ1-1; 9 bases map to TRBD1. This CDR3 is built from 15 residues. V shed 2 bases and J 1 base; nucleotides not matched to a gene: 3. Germline CDR1 is SGHRS and CDR2 is YFSETQ. The CDR3 here is CASSFGGQGNTEAFF. The CDR3 nucleotides are TGCGCCAGCAGCTTCGGGGGACAGGGGAACACTGAAGCTTTCTTT.

This clone has more than one count but fewer than ten. The chain carries TRBV30 and TRBJ1-3; D is unresolved. The CDR3 covers 14 residues. Germline loops: CDR1 GTSNPN, CDR2 SVGIG (reference sequence). V was shortened by 7 bases and J by 0 bases, with 13 bases between the two germline ends. In DNA form, the CDR3 reads TGTGCCTTTACAGTCCTGTTCTCTGGAAACACCATATATTTT. Translation gives CAFTVLFSGNTIYF.

The chain has TRBV7-2 and TRBJ2-1; 12 nucleotides match TRBD2. CDR3 length equals 19 residues. Germline loops: CDR1 SGHTA, CDR2 FQGNSA. Trimming at V came to 6 bases and at J to 8 bases, leaving 20 bases not matched to a gene. The CDR3 loop reads CASRKAGTSGFSLGDEQFF. The CDR3 DNA reads as TGTGCCAGCAGAAAAGCCGGGACTAGCGGGTTCAGCCTTGGCGATGAGCAGTTCTTC.

This chain connects TRBV30 to TRBJ1-2; possibly TRBD1 for D (5 bases). The CDR3 consists of 12 residues. The germline gives CDR1 GTSNPN, CDR2 SVGIG (reference sequence). The V end was cut by 0 bases, the J end by 11 bases, with 13 bases between. This CDR3 is CAWSVTRVRYTF. CDR3 DNA: TGTGCCTGGAGTGTAACCAGGGTTCGGTACACCTTC.

The genes are TRBV6-1 and TRBJ2-5; no clear D gene. Germline loops: CDR1 MNHNS, CDR2 SASEGT. The CDR3 contains 13 residues. V was pared by 7 bases and J by 4 bases, with 13 bases between. The CDR3 sequence: CASTLSLRETQYF. The CDR3 nucleotides are TGTGCCAGCACCCTAAGTCTCCGAGAGACCCAGTACTTC.

The chain has TRBV2 and TRBJ1-4, with TRBD1 as a possible D gene (5 bases). CDR3 size: 14 residues. Per germline, CDR1 SNHLY and CDR2 FYNNEI. Deletions cut 8 bases from V and 7 bases from J, with 17 bases between. The CDR3 region has the DNA TGTGCCAGCCGTGTCGGGGGACCAAGTGAAAAACTGTTTTTT. Protein sequence: CASRVGGPSEKLFF.